This T cell receptor (beta chain) came from a study of blood T cell repertoires in COVID-19. Study summary: Donors in the United States, Italy and Spain gave samples during acute or convalescent COVID-19. T cells, B-cell-depleted T cells, or PBMCs provided the cDNA or gDNA that served as material.

Only in-frame clones appear in the TCRdb table, and some are missing; sequencing was by immunoSEQ multiplex PCR. Of about 130,000 clones in the sample, about 85% are singletons; the top ten hold less than 8.5%. Deletions cut 5 bases from V and 0 bases from J, with 17 bases between. There are 17 residues in the CDR3. The germline CDR1 and CDR2 sequences are MNHNY and SVGAGI (reference sequence). Sequenced sample: peripheral blood. The chain links TRBV6-6 to TRBJ1-5; tentative D call: TRBD1 (6 bases). This clonotype was obtained from an elderly man with active or convalescent COVID-19. The CDR3, as DNA: TGTGCCAGCAGTCCCCGGACAGAAAGATATAGCAATCAGCCCCAGCATTTT. It encodes CASSPRTERYSNQPQHF.